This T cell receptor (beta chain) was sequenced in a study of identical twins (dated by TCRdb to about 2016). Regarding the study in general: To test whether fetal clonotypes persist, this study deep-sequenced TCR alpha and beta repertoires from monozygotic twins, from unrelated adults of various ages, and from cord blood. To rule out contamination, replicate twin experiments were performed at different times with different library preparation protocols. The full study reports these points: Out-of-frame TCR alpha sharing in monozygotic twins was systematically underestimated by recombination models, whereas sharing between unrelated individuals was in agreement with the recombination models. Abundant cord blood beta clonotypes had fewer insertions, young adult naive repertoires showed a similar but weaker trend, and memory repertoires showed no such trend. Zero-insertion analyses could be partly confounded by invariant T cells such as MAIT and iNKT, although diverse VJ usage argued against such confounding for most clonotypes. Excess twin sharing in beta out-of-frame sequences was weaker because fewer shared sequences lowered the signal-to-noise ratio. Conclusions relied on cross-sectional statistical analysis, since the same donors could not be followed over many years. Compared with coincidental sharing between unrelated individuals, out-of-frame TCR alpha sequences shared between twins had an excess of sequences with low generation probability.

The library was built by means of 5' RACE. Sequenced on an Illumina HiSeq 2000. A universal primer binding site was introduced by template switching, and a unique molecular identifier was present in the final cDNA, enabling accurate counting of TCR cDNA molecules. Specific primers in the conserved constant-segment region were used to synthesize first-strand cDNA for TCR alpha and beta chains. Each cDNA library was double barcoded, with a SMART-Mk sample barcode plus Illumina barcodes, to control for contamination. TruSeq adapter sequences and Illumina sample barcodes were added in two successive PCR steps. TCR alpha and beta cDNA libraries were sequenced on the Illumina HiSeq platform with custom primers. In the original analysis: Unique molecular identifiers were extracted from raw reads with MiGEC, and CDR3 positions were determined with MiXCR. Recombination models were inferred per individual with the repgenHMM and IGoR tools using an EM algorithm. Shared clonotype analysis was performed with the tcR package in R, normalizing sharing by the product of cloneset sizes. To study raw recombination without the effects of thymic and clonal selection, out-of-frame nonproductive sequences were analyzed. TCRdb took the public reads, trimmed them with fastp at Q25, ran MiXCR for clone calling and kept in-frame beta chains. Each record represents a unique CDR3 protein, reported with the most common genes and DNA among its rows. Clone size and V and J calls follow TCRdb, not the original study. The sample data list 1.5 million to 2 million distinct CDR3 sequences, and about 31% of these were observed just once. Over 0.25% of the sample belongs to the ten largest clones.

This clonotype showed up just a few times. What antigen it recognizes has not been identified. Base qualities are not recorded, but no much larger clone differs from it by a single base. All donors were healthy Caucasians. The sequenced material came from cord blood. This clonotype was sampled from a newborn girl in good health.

CDR3 sequence: CASSYVAGNYGYTF. Read as DNA, the sequence is TGTGCCAGCAGTTACGTCGCAGGGAACTATGGCTACACCTTC. The rearrangement combines TRBV6-2 or TRBV6-3 with TRBJ1-2; perhaps TRBD1 is the D gene, with 5 bases matching. Trimming removed 2 bases from V and 2 bases from J, leaving 9 bases between the germline ends. The cysteine opens and the phenylalanine closes a CDR3 of 14 amino acids. This entry keeps only the CDR3 DNA: 42 bases, framed from base 1. CDR1 and CDR2, per the germline V gene, are MNHEY and SVGEGT.